These 17 T cell receptor beta chains share one sample of origin, sequenced in a study of blood T cell repertoires in COVID-19. Produced via immunoSEQ multiplex PCR; TCRdb's table is partial and in-frame only. Of hundreds of thousands of clones in the sample, 89% were seen once. The sample comprised peripheral blood. These receptors were obtained from a woman aged 25 to 39 with COVID-19, enrolled during active disease.

The chain has TRBV3-1 (or the pseudogene TRBV3-2) and TRBJ2-5, with TRBD2 matching over 9 bases. This CDR3 comprises 16 residues. The trim removed 0 bases at V and 5 bases at J, leaving 7 bases unmatched. The germline gives CDR1 LGHDT, CDR2 YNNKEL (reference sequence). CDR3 DNA: TGTGCCAGCAGCCAAGATCCCTCCGGACTAGCGGAGACCCAGTACTTC. It encodes CASSQDPSGLAETQYF.

The rearrangement joins TRBV19 to TRBJ2-3, with D uncertain. CDR3 length: 16 residues. Per the germline V gene, CDR1 is LNHDA and CDR2 is SQIVND (reference sequence). The V end lost 3 bases, the J end lost 1 base, and 14 bases lay between the germline ends. The CDR3 DNA reads as TGTGCCAGTAGTATGATGGTCAACATGGGCACAGATACGCAGTATTTT. Translated, it gives CASSMMVNMGTDTQYF. Full variable domain (remainder filled in from reference TRBV19 and TRBJ2-3): DGGITQSPKYLFRKEGQNVTLSCEQNLNHDAMYWYRQDPGQGLRLIYYSQIVNDFQKGDIAEGYSVSREKKESFPLTVTSAQKNPTAFYLCASSMMVNMGTDTQYFGPGTRLTVL.

CDR3 in DNA: TGTGCCACCAGCATTTCCGGGACTAGCGGGACTGAGCAGTTCTTC. Residues: CATSISGTSGTEQFF. V usage is TRBV15 and J usage is TRBJ2-1, with 13 bases lining up with TRBD2. The germline V gene has CDR1 LNHNV and CDR2 YYDKDF (reference sequence). The CDR3 covers 15 residues. With 4 bases clipped from V and 9 bases from J, the junction kept 6 bases outside the gene matches.

The genes are TRBV5-4 and TRBJ1-2; 8 nucleotides align to TRBD1. Germline V CDR1 and CDR2: SGHNT, YYREEE (reference sequence). The CDR3 covers 16 residues. Losses at the gene ends were 0 bases for V and 3 bases for J; bases not matched to a gene: 7. CDR3 DNA sequence: TGTGCCAGCAGCTTGGCCCCGTTGGACAGGGACTATGGCTACACCTTC. This gives the protein CASSLAPLDRDYGYTF.

The chain couples TRBV9 to TRBJ2-3; 9 nucleotides agree with TRBD2. The CDR3 covers 17 residues. V dropped 4 bases and J dropped 6; count of bases not matched to a gene: 15. CDR1 and CDR2 from the germline V gene are SGDLS and YYNGEE. The CDR3 sequence is CASSPEFLAGRLDTQYF. CDR3 nucleotides: TGTGCCAGCAGCCCAGAATTTCTAGCGGGGCGGTTGGATACGCAGTATTTT. Full variable domain (missing parts from reference TRBV9 and TRBJ2-3): DSGVTQTPKHLITATGQRVTLRCSPRSGDLSVYWYQQSLDQGLQFLIQYYNGEERAKGNILERFSAQQFPDLHSELNLSSLELGDSALYFCASSPEFLAGRLDTQYFGPGTRLTVL.

The count of this clone is one. CDR3 region: CAWSAGYGYTF. The CDR3 DNA reads as TGTGCCTGGAGTGCAGGGTATGGCTACACCTTC. V gene TRBV30 combines with J gene TRBJ1-2; the D gene is possibly TRBD1 (5 bases). V shed 1 base and J shed 5 bases, with 5 bases lying between them. The CDR3 runs to 11 residues. Germline V gives CDR1 GTSNPN, CDR2 SVGIG (reference sequence).

This clone appeared a few times. The chain couples TRBV7-8 to TRBJ2-7, with 11 bases fitting TRBD1. The CDR3 runs to 20 residues. Trimming took 5 bases from V and 0 from J; bases not matched to a gene: 18. Per germline, CDR1 SGHVS and CDR2 FQNEAQ. In DNA form, the CDR3 reads TGTGCCAGCAGCCGTAGTGTCCGGACAGGGGGCTACTTATCCTCCTACGAGCAGTACTTC. Amino acids: CASSRSVRTGGYLSSYEQYF.

The genes are TRBV6-2 or TRBV6-3 and TRBJ2-7, with a weak D call TRBD2 (6 bases). The CDR3 runs 16 residues. Trimming cost V 5 bases and J 2 bases, with 19 bases left between them. Germline V lookup: CDR1 MNHEY, CDR2 SVGEGT. Here the CDR3 reads CASSDPPGRNPYEQYV. CDR3 nucleotides: TGTGCCAGCAGTGACCCCCCTGGGAGGAACCCCTACGAGCAGTACGTC.

The V gene is TRBV9, the J gene TRBJ2-1; 7 bases match TRBD2. Germline V gene sequence: CDR1 SGDLS, CDR2 YYNGEE. V shed 0 bases and J 4 bases; nucleotides not matched to a gene: 7. This CDR3 is 16 amino acids long. In DNA form, the CDR3 reads TGTGCCAGCAGCGTAGACCAGGGAGGGTCATACAATGAGCAGTTCTTC. Residues: CASSVDQGGSYNEQFF.

The gene calls are TRBV11-3 and TRBJ2-1; D may be TRBD2 (5 bases). CDR1 SGHNT and CDR2 YENEEA come from the germline V gene. The germline V and J ends were trimmed by 5 bases and 7 bases, with 15 bases remaining between them. The CDR3 extends over 14 amino acids. The CDR3 loop reads CASSPRGARNEQFF. The CDR3 DNA reads as TGTGCCAGCAGCCCTCGGGGAGCCCGTAATGAGCAGTTCTTC.

The gene calls are TRBV2 and TRBJ1-2; TRBD1 aligns across 10 bases. Germline-derived CDR1 and CDR2 are SNHLY and FYNNEI. J was trimmed by 6 bases and V by 8 bases; bases with no gene match: 12. This CDR3 spans 15 amino acids. For the CDR3, the DNA is TGTGCCAGCGTCGACCCGGGACAGGGGAGAAATGGCTACACCTTC. Translating gives CASVDPGQGRNGYTF.

This chain connects TRBV24-1 to TRBJ1-2; D ambiguous. Trimming shortened V by 2 bases and J by 8 bases, and 11 bases separated the two germline ends. The CDR3 has 13 residues. CDR1 is KGHDR, CDR2 SFDVKD, per germline. The CDR3, as DNA: TGTGCCACCAGTGATTACAGAGGGCGAGGCTACACCTTC. This sequence encodes CATSDYRGRGYTF.

The chain has TRBV15 and TRBJ2-5; tentatively, D is TRBD2 (5 bases). There are 16 residues in the CDR3. Germline V gene lookup returns CDR1 LNHNV and CDR2 YYDKDF (reference sequence). V lost 5 bases, J lost 2 bases, and 18 bases lay in between. CDR3 DNA: TGTGCCACCAGCGGCGGGTTCCCGGGATGGCAAGAGACCCAGTACTTC. Protein sequence: CATSGGFPGWQETQYF.

CDR3 sequence reads: CASSGQGPLTPQHF. DNA of the CDR3: TGTGCCAGTAGTGGACAGGGTCCACTTACGCCCCAGCATTTT. The V call is TRBV19, the J call TRBJ1-5; 8 bases agree with TRBD1. Germline V gives CDR1 LNHDA, CDR2 SQIVND (reference sequence). V shed 5 bases and J 9 bases; nucleotides not matched to a gene: 9. The CDR3 runs 14 residues.

The chain links TRBV5-4 to TRBJ1-1, with TRBD1 matching 7 bases. The CDR3 consists of 14 residues. Losses at the gene ends were 0 bases for V and 7 bases for J; bases not matched to a gene: 6. Germline values: CDR1 SGHNT, CDR2 YYREEE (reference sequence). The CDR3 DNA reads as TGTGCCAGCAGCTTGGGACAGGGTGTCGGTGAAGCTTTCTTT. It is translated as CASSLGQGVGEAFF.

The chain links TRBV19 to TRBJ2-1; D gene ambiguous. The CDR3 has 14 amino acids. Between the trimmed V and J ends, which lost 5 bases and 2 bases, there was a span of 10 bases. CDR1 and CDR2 (germline): LNHDA, SQIVND (reference sequence). The CDR3 loop is CASSPLATYNEQFF. Here the CDR3 DNA reads TGTGCCAGTAGTCCACTTGCCACCTACAATGAGCAGTTCTTC.

The chain links TRBV11-2 to TRBJ1-2; 9 bases line up with TRBD1. The V gene's germline CDR1 is SGHAT and CDR2 FQNNGV. Losses at the gene ends were 4 bases for V and 4 bases for J; bases not matched to a gene: 1. The CDR3 contains 13 residues. The CDR3, as DNA: TGTGCCAGCAGCTCGGGACAGGGCTATGGCTACACCTTC. This gives the protein CASSSGQGYGYTF.